Sequencing of this T cell receptor beta chain was carried out in a study of PD-1 blockade in classical Hodgkin lymphoma. On the study more broadly: Nivolumab was administered to patients intravenously at 3 mg/kg every 2 weeks.

The V and J ends lost 6 bases and 4 bases respectively, with 16 bases between them. The CDR3 extends over 14 amino acids. CDR1 and CDR2 from the germline V gene are MNHEY and SVGAGI. Study outcomes and limitations: Newly diagnosed patients were reported to exhibit reduced baseline TCR diversity relative to healthy donors.

Profiling relied on immunoSEQ multiplex PCR, and the TCRdb table lists in-frame clones only, not all of them. The table shows almost 100,000 clones, with approximately 92% occurring only once. A remark on this clone: No antigen is known for it.

Relapses following autologous stem cell transplantation were seen in all patients, with brentuximab vedotin exposure varying. The J gene is TRBJ2-7, the V gene TRBV6-5; D possibly corresponds to TRBD1 (5 bases). This TCR derives from a human donor with classical Hodgkin lymphoma. The sample here was peripheral blood mononuclear cells (PBMCs), taken at baseline. The DNA for the CDR3 is TGTGCCAGCAGCTTCGACAGTTATGGGTACGAGCAGTACTTC. This translates into CASSFDSYGYEQYF.